Listed below are T cell receptor beta chains from one sample, sequenced in a study of identical twins. One entry per CDR3 protein results from TCRdb running MiXCR on the 5' RACE reads. The data contain roughly 630,000 distinct CDR3 sequences, about 7.1% of them seen just once; the ten biggest clones take up around 1.6%. These data also formed part of another study, on yellow fever vaccine responses in identical twins.

The specimen sequenced was PBMCs. These TCRs come from a young woman in good health. Each CDR3 is given with its conserved first and last residue. The D gene is left open where the match is weak. Clone size is shown for a subset of rows, as once, few, many or a class of expanded clone.

V gene: TRBV5-6; clone size: .; J gene: TRBJ2-7; D gene: .; CDR3 DNA: TGTGCCAGCAGCTTGTTCGGACCCGGCTACGAGCAGTACTTC; CDR3 protein: CASSLFGPGYEQYF
V gene: TRBV12-3/TRBV12-4; clone size: many; J gene: TRBJ2-1; D gene: TRBD2; CDR3 DNA: TGTGCCAGCAGTTCATATCGCGGCGGGAGGTTGAATGAGCAGTTCTTC; CDR3 protein: CASSSYRGGRLNEQFF
V gene: TRBV11-2; clone size: few; J gene: TRBJ2-5; D gene: .; CDR3 DNA: TGTGCCAGCAGCTTAGATCCGACAGGCCGGACCCAGTACTTC; CDR3 protein: CASSLDPTGRTQYF
V gene: TRBV6-5; clone size: .; J gene: TRBJ2-2; D gene: TRBD1; CDR3 DNA: TGTGCCAGCAGTTACGACCTCCGGACAGGGGGTAGCACCGGGGAGCTGTTTTTT; CDR3 protein: CASSYDLRTGGSTGELFF
V gene: TRBV11-1; clone size: .; J gene: TRBJ2-6; D gene: TRBD1; CDR3 DNA: TGTGCCAGCAGCCCTCCCCTCCGCACGACAGGGATTGGTGGGGCCAACGTCCTGACTTTC; CDR3 protein: CASSPPLRTTGIGGANVLTF
V gene: TRBV20-1; clone size: .; J gene: TRBJ2-3; D gene: .; CDR3 DNA: TGCAGTGCAGGGGAACTTCTAGCTGGGGGGGATACGCAGTATTTT; CDR3 protein: CSAGELLAGGDTQYF
V gene: TRBV7-9; clone size: many; J gene: TRBJ2-5; D gene: .; CDR3 DNA: TGTGCCAGCAGCACGCGACAGCAAGAGACCCAGTACTTC; CDR3 protein: CASSTRQQETQYF
V gene: TRBV3-1; clone size: .; J gene: TRBJ2-4; D gene: TRBD1; CDR3 DNA: TGTGCCAGCAGCCAGAGGGACAGGGCGGCCAAAAACATTCAGTACTTC; CDR3 protein: CASSQRDRAAKNIQYF
V gene: TRBV27; clone size: few; J gene: TRBJ1-6; D gene: .; CDR3 DNA: TGTGCCAGCAGTTTTATCTGGGGCGATTCACCCCTCCACTTT; CDR3 protein: CASSFIWGDSPLHF
V gene: TRBV28; clone size: .; J gene: TRBJ2-5; D gene: TRBD2; CDR3 DNA: TGTGCCAGCAGTAGAAGCCAACTAGCGGGGGAAGAGACCCAGTACTTC; CDR3 protein: CASSRSQLAGEETQYF
V gene: TRBV6-4; clone size: few; J gene: TRBJ2-3; D gene: TRBD2; CDR3 DNA: TGTGCCAGCAGTGACACTAGCGAAATCACAGATACGCAGTATTTT; CDR3 protein: CASSDTSEITDTQYF
V gene: TRBV5-1; clone size: .; J gene: TRBJ2-7; D gene: .; CDR3 DNA: TGCGCCAGCAGCCATTTGAGTACAGCAACCTCCTACGAGCAGTACTTC; CDR3 protein: CASSHLSTATSYEQYF
V gene: TRBV11-2; clone size: .; J gene: TRBJ2-3; D gene: TRBD2; CDR3 DNA: TGTGCCAGCAGCTTACGTAGCGGGGGCACAGATACGCAGTATTTT; CDR3 protein: CASSLRSGGTDTQYF
V gene: TRBV7-8; clone size: .; J gene: TRBJ1-4; D gene: .; CDR3 DNA: TGTGCCAGCAGCTTTGGCACAGCAGAATTCGAACTGTTTTTT; CDR3 protein: CASSFGTAEFELFF
V gene: TRBV12-3/TRBV12-4; clone size: many; J gene: TRBJ1-1; D gene: TRBD1; CDR3 DNA: TGTGCCAGCAGACGACCGGGACAGATTGCGACTTTCTTT; CDR3 protein: CASRRPGQIATFF
V gene: TRBV6-6; clone size: many; J gene: TRBJ2-3; D gene: .; CDR3 DNA: TGTGCCAGTCTGGGGAGCACAGATACGCAGTATTTT; CDR3 protein: CASLGSTDTQYF
V gene: TRBV3-1; clone size: .; J gene: TRBJ2-1; D gene: .; CDR3 DNA: TGTGCCAGCAGCCCAGGACTAACTCCCCAGTTCTTC; CDR3 protein: CASSPGLTPQFF
V gene: TRBV7-9; clone size: .; J gene: TRBJ1-2; D gene: .; CDR3 DNA: TGTGCCAGCAGCTTAGGTGTGGGGGCGCCTGGCTACACCTTC; CDR3 protein: CASSLGVGAPGYTF
V gene: TRBV5-1; clone size: few; J gene: TRBJ2-1; D gene: .; CDR3 DNA: TGCGCCAGCAGCTTGGGCGCGGGAAATTCCTACAATGAGCAGTTCTTC; CDR3 protein: CASSLGAGNSYNEQFF
V gene: TRBV10-3; clone size: .; J gene: TRBJ2-7; D gene: .; CDR3 DNA: TGTGCCATCAGTGAGCGGGAGGAGCAGTACTTC; CDR3 protein: CAISEREEQYF
V gene: TRBV10-3; clone size: many; J gene: TRBJ2-1; D gene: .; CDR3 DNA: TGTGCCACGACCCCCGGTGGAGATGAGCAGTTCTTC; CDR3 protein: CATTPGGDEQFF
V gene: TRBV10-3; clone size: few; J gene: TRBJ2-3; D gene: .; CDR3 DNA: TGTGCCACGTGGGAGAGGGACTTTTCGTATACGCAGTATTTT; CDR3 protein: CATWERDFSYTQYF
V gene: TRBV12-3/TRBV12-4; clone size: few; J gene: TRBJ2-1; D gene: TRBD2; CDR3 DNA: TGTGCCAGCAGACCCCATCTAGGGACTAGCGGTTACAATGAGCAGTTCTTC; CDR3 protein: CASRPHLGTSGYNEQFF
V gene: TRBV12-3/TRBV12-4; clone size: few; J gene: TRBJ1-3; D gene: .; CDR3 DNA: TGTGCCAGCAGCCGAGCCGGGACAACCTCTGGAAACACCATATATTTT; CDR3 protein: CASSRAGTTSGNTIYF
V gene: TRBV5-1; clone size: many; J gene: TRBJ2-7; D gene: .; CDR3 DNA: TGCGCCAGCAGCTTGGAGGGGCTAGGAGACGAGCAGTACTTC; CDR3 protein: CASSLEGLGDEQYF
V gene: TRBV7-9; clone size: many; J gene: TRBJ1-2; D gene: TRBD1; CDR3 DNA: TGTGCCAGCGCCGGCCAGGGGGGCGCGATCCCCTATGGCTACACCTTC; CDR3 protein: CASAGQGGAIPYGYTF
V gene: TRBV6-5; clone size: many; J gene: TRBJ2-1; D gene: TRBD2; CDR3 DNA: TGTGCCAGCAGTTACGGGGGGGGACCCTACAATGAGCAGTTCTTC; CDR3 protein: CASSYGGGPYNEQFF
V gene: TRBV10-3; clone size: many; J gene: TRBJ2-3; D gene: TRBD2; CDR3 DNA: TGTGCCATCAGCAACCACCTAGCGGGCTTCGGAGATACGCAGTATTTT; CDR3 protein: CAISNHLAGFGDTQYF
V gene: TRBV2; clone size: few; J gene: TRBJ2-3; D gene: TRBD2; CDR3 DNA: TGTGCCAGCAGTGATAGGCTTAGCGGGGCAAAAGATACGCAGTATTTT; CDR3 protein: CASSDRLSGAKDTQYF
V gene: TRBV12-3/TRBV12-4; clone size: many; J gene: TRBJ1-3; D gene: .; CDR3 DNA: TGTGCCAGCAGTTCCCGGGACGCGGGGGCTGGAAACACCATATATTTT; CDR3 protein: CASSSRDAGAGNTIYF
V gene: TRBV7-9; clone size: .; J gene: TRBJ2-7; D gene: .; CDR3 DNA: TGTGCCAGCAGACCACCTACAGGGTTCAACGAGCAGTACTTC; CDR3 protein: CASRPPTGFNEQYF
V gene: TRBV20-1; clone size: .; J gene: TRBJ2-5; D gene: .; CDR3 DNA: TGCAGTGCTAGAGCTGGGCCAGCGAGGTCAGAGACCCAGTACTTC; CDR3 protein: CSARAGPARSETQYF
V gene: TRBV27; clone size: few; J gene: TRBJ2-7; D gene: TRBD1; CDR3 DNA: TGTGCCAGCAGGATTACGTGGGACAGATCCTACGAGCAGTACTTC; CDR3 protein: CASRITWDRSYEQYF
V gene: TRBV20-1; clone size: once; J gene: TRBJ2-7; D gene: .; CDR3 DNA: TGCTGTGCTGCCAGACTCGACAGGAGCTCCTACGAGCAGTACTTC; CDR3 protein: CCAARLDRSSYEQYF
V gene: TRBV2; clone size: few; J gene: TRBJ2-7; D gene: .; CDR3 DNA: TGTGCCAACGACGCCCGGCCCCGAACAGATACCTACGAGCAGTACTTC; CDR3 protein: CANDARPRTDTYEQYF
V gene: TRBV29-1; clone size: many; J gene: TRBJ2-2; D gene: .; CDR3 DNA: TGCAGCGCTACGAACACCGGGGAGCTGTTTTTT; CDR3 protein: CSATNTGELFF
V gene: TRBV28; clone size: many; J gene: TRBJ2-5; D gene: .; CDR3 DNA: TGTGCCAGCAGTCCGAACGAGGGGCCTTACCAAGAGACCCAGTACTTC; CDR3 protein: CASSPNEGPYQETQYF
V gene: TRBV6-1; clone size: few; J gene: TRBJ2-5; D gene: TRBD2; CDR3 DNA: TGTGCCAGCCCTATACTAGCGGGAGGGCCGGGGGAGACCCAGTACTTC; CDR3 protein: CASPILAGGPGETQYF
V gene: TRBV5-1; clone size: few; J gene: TRBJ1-1; D gene: .; CDR3 DNA: TGCGCCAGCAGCGGAGGGGGGGCCCACTGGGAAGCTTTCTTT; CDR3 protein: CASSGGGAHWEAFF
V gene: TRBV10-2; clone size: many; J gene: TRBJ2-4; D gene: .; CDR3 DNA: TGCGCCAGCAGTGACGACGACAGGGAGGAGAACATTCAGTACTTC; CDR3 protein: CASSDDDREENIQYF
V gene: TRBV10-3; clone size: .; J gene: TRBJ2-7; D gene: TRBD1; CDR3 DNA: TGTGCCATCGGACAGGGGGGCTCGAGGAACGAGCAGTACTTC; CDR3 protein: CAIGQGGSRNEQYF
V gene: TRBV12-3/TRBV12-4; clone size: many; J gene: TRBJ1-2; D gene: .; CDR3 DNA: TGTGCCAGCAGTCCCCGCGTGCGGGATGGCTACACCTTC; CDR3 protein: CASSPRVRDGYTF
V gene: TRBV20-1; clone size: .; J gene: TRBJ2-1; D gene: TRBD1; CDR3 DNA: TGCAGTGCTAGAAACCGGGACAGGGGATACAATGAGCAGTTCTTC; CDR3 protein: CSARNRDRGYNEQFF
V gene: TRBV6-5; clone size: many; J gene: TRBJ1-5; D gene: TRBD1; CDR3 DNA: TGTGCCAGCAGTTACGCTGGGACAGGGGAGAAGCCCCAGCATTTT; CDR3 protein: CASSYAGTGEKPQHF
V gene: TRBV3-1; clone size: .; J gene: TRBJ1-4; D gene: TRBD1; CDR3 DNA: TGTGCCAGCAGCCTCCGGACAGGTCAAAATGAAAAACTGTTTTTT; CDR3 protein: CASSLRTGQNEKLFF
V gene: TRBV28; clone size: .; J gene: TRBJ2-2; D gene: TRBD1; CDR3 DNA: TGTGCCAGCAAACTGACAGGGGTTTACACCGGGGAGCTGTTTTTT; CDR3 protein: CASKLTGVYTGELFF
V gene: TRBV4-2; clone size: many; J gene: TRBJ2-6; D gene: .; CDR3 DNA: TGTGCCAGCAGCCAAGATTTGGAGGGGAGATCTGGGGCCAACGTCCTGACTTTC; CDR3 protein: CASSQDLEGRSGANVLTF
V gene: TRBV11-2; clone size: many; J gene: TRBJ2-2; D gene: TRBD2; CDR3 DNA: TGTGCCAGCAGACACTCCGGGACTACCATGACCGGGGAGCTGTTTTTT; CDR3 protein: CASRHSGTTMTGELFF
V gene: TRBV3-1; clone size: .; J gene: TRBJ2-2; D gene: TRBD2; CDR3 DNA: TGTGCCAGCAGCCAAGTGGGACTAGCAGCCACCGGGGAGCTGTTTTTT; CDR3 protein: CASSQVGLAATGELFF
V gene: TRBV2; clone size: few; J gene: TRBJ2-1; D gene: .; CDR3 DNA: TGTGCCAGCACCCCGCACCAGGTCCGCTCCTACAATGAGCAGTTCTTC; CDR3 protein: CASTPHQVRSYNEQFF